The source of this T cell receptor beta chain is a study of PD-L1 blockade in urothelial cancer. The overall study: Patients started atezolizumab in the mid-2010s, 1,200 mg intravenously every 3 weeks. Each blood sample yielded a median of around 130,000 T cells. Analysis of blood occurred 3 weeks (second dose) and 6 weeks after treatment start.

Study-wide points: Below-median pretreatment blood TCR clonality was associated with improved progression-free and overall survival.

Regarding this clone: Its antigen is not identified.

As to time point: pretreatment peripheral blood. Sequencing used immunoSEQ multiplex PCR; TCRdb keeps in-frame clones, though not all of them. The profile shows some 46,000 clones, about 84% of them singletons. This CDR3 is 14 amino acids long. Germline V lookup: CDR1 MGHRA, CDR2 YSYEKL. Trimming stripped 0 bases from V and 0 bases from J, with 3 bases between. The receptor's source is a man aged 60-69 years with urothelial cancer. This material consisted of PBMCs, taken around atezolizumab (anti-PD-L1) treatment. The chain combines TRBV4-1 with TRBJ1-5; no clear D. CDR3 DNA sequence: TGCGCCAGCAGCCAAGAGAGTAGCAATCAGCCCCAGCATTTT. Protein product: CASSQESSNQPQHF.